This T cell receptor beta chain emerged from a study of OX40 agonist ivuxolimab in advanced cancers. Across the whole study: Patients received ivuxolimab, an agonistic anti-OX40 (CD134) antibody. In this trial design, patients received ivuxolimab intravenously at 0.01 to 10 mg/kg every 2 weeks. Prior therapy, whether anti-PD-1, anti-PD-L1 or anti-CTLA-4, was allowed, and 35% to 40% had some. Study-wide points: The average count of expanded clones was higher among CD8+ T cells than among CD4+.

For this clone: What it binds is not known.

Losses at the gene ends were 2 bases for V and 7 bases for J; bases not matched to a gene: 10. This CDR3 has 15 residues. The data were produced by immunoSEQ multiplex PCR, yet TCRdb's version contains in-frame clones alone and is incomplete. The sample yields approximately 11,000 clones, about 82% seen once. Source: CD4+ or CD8+ T cells sorted from blood, taken in a trial of the OX40 agonist ivuxolimab. The TCR sequence derives from an adult with an advanced solid tumor such as melanoma, head and neck, liver or kidney cancer. V usage is TRBV6-7 and J usage is TRBJ1-2; 7 bases are a match to TRBD1. TRBV6-7 is reported as an ORF; its role is uncertain. The CDR3 DNA reads as TGTGCCAGCAGTTACGCGACCGGGACAGCGGGTGGCTACACCTTC. This codes for CASSYATGTAGGYTF.